The 3 T cell receptor beta chains below come from one sample, sequenced in a study of blood T cell repertoires in COVID-19. Data came from immunoSEQ multiplex PCR; TCRdb stores just in-frame clones and leaves some out. The table includes tens of thousands of clones, roughly 80% detected once. Material for sequencing was peripheral blood. The origin of the receptors is a man at least 80 years old with active or convalescent COVID-19.

This rearrangement joins TRBV7-9 to TRBJ2-1; 11 bases match TRBD2. After removal of 5 bases from V and 6 bases from J, the junction contained 6 bases not matched to a gene. Germline-derived CDR1 and CDR2 are SEHNR and FQNEAQ (reference sequence). The CDR3 covers 15 residues. The CDR3: CASSPTSGVRNEQFF. Written as DNA, the CDR3 is TGTGCCAGCAGCCCGACTAGCGGGGTTCGCAATGAGCAGTTCTTC.

This clone was counted a few times. J is TRBJ2-1 and V is TRBV13; D possibly corresponds to TRBD1 (6 bases). The germline gives CDR1 PRHDT, CDR2 FYEKMQ (reference sequence). The CDR3 length is 14 residues. V shed 5 bases and J shed 5 bases, with 13 bases lying between them. As DNA, the CDR3 is TGTGCCAGCAGCGAAGCAGGGGCAAACAATGAGCAGTTCTTC. This sequence encodes CASSEAGANNEQFF.

This clone was detected only once. This sequence joins TRBV6-5 and TRBJ2-5; TRBD2 agrees at 15 bases. V dropped 6 bases and J dropped 2; count of bases not matched to a gene: 1. The CDR3 runs to 15 residues. Germline CDR1 and CDR2: MNHEY and SVGAGI. CDR3 region: CASSGLAGGQETQYF. CDR3 nucleotide sequence: TGTGCCAGCAGCGGACTAGCGGGGGGGCAAGAGACCCAGTACTTC.